The entry that follows covers one T cell receptor beta chain sequence. Trimming cost V 6 bases and J 1 base, with 15 bases left between them. The CDR3 spans 14 residues. Germline values: CDR1 DFQATT, CDR2 SNEGSKA (reference sequence). TCRdb ran MiXCR on the RT-PCR reads and lists one entry per CDR3 protein. The sample holds 650,000 to 800,000 distinct CDR3 sequences; 14% are singletons and the top ten take just over 3.5%. The sample was memory CD4+ T cells from blood. The genes are TRBV20-1 and TRBJ2-5, with D possibly being TRBD2 (6 bases). The sequence derives from a female donor in good health, serving as a healthy control. The CDR3 here is CSAKKAGSQETQYF. CDR3 in DNA: TGCAGTGCCAAAAAAGCGGGCTCCCAAGAGACCCAGTACTTC.